This entry features one T cell receptor beta chain sequence. Negative isolation yielded CD4+ and CD8+ T cells, and FACS enriched TEMRA cells. The data stem from a study of CD8 T cells in Susac syndrome. Random hexamers were used to reverse transcribe an amount of roughly 0.45 to 1 ug RNA. Multiplex PCR with immunoSEQ amplified the TCR beta CDR3 across 54 Vbeta and 13 Jbeta. TCRdb re-called the immunoSEQ multiplex PCR reads with MiXCR, one entry per CDR3 protein. The table includes 84,000 or so distinct CDR3 sequences, roughly 95% detected once. CDR3 size: 13 residues. Germline values: CDR1 LNHDA, CDR2 SQIVND (reference sequence). V was shortened by 1 base and J by 6 bases, with 7 bases between the two germline ends.

The source material was CD8+ T cells from PBMCs. This rearrangement joins TRBV19 to TRBJ1-5; D not certain. This sequence originates from a human donor with Susac syndrome. CDR3 DNA: TGTGCCAGTAGTATAGTAAACGGTCAGCCCCAGCATTTT. Translation gives CASSIVNGQPQHF.